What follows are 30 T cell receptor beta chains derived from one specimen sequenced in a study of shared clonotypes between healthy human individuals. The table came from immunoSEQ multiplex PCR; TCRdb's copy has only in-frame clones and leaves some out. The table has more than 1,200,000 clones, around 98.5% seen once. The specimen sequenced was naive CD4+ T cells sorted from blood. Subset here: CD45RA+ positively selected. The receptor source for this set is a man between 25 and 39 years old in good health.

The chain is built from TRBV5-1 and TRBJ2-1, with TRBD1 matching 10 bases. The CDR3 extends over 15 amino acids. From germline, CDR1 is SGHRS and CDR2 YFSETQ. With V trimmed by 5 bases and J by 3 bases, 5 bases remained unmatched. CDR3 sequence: CASSRQGANYNEQFF. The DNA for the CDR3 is TGCGCCAGCAGTCGACAGGGGGCCAACTACAATGAGCAGTTCTTC.

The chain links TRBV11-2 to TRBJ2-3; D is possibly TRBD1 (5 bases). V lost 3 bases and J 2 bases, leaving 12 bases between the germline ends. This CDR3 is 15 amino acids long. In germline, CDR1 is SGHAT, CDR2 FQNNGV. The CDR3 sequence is CASSFGPGLTDTQYF. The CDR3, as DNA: TGTGCCAGCAGCTTTGGGCCAGGGCTCACAGATACGCAGTATTTT.

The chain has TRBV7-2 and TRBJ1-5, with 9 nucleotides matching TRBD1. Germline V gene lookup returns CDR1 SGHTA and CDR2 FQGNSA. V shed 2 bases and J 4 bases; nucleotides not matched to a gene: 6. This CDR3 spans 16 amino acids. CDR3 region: CASSLPSGQGNQPQHF. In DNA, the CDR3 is TGTGCCAGCAGCTTACCCTCCGGACAGGGGAATCAGCCCCAGCATTTT. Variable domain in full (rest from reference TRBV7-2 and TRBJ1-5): GAGVSQSPSNKVTEKGKDVELRCDPISGHTALYWYRQSLGQGLEFLIYFQGNSAPDKSGLPSDRFSAERTGGSVSTLTIQRTQQEDSAVYLCASSLPSGQGNQPQHFGDGTRLSIL.

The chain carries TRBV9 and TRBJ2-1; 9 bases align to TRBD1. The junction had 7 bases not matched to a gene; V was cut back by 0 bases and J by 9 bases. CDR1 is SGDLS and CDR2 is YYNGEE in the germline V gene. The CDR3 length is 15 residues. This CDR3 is CASSVAGDRAAEQFF. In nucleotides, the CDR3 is TGTGCCAGCAGCGTAGCTGGGGACAGGGCCGCTGAGCAGTTCTTC.

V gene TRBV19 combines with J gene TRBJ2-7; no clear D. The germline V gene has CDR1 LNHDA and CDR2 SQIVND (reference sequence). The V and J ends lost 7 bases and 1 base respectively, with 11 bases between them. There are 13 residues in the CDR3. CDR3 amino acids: CASKPDRSYEQYF. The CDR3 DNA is TGTGCCAGTAAACCGGACCGATCCTACGAGCAGTACTTC.

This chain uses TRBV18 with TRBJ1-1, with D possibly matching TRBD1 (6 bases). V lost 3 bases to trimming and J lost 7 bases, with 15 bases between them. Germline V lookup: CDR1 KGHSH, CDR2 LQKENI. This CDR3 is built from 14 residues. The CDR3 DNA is TGTGCCAGCTCACCTCCACAGGGCTTGAGTGAAGCTTTCTTT. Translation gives CASSPPQGLSEAFF.

CDR3 sequence (DNA): TGTGCCAGCAGCTCGTCCGGGAGCCAAGAGACCCAGTACTTC. Amino acid sequence: CASSSSGSQETQYF. The J gene is TRBJ2-5, the V gene TRBV7-8; D is perhaps TRBD2 (6 bases). Trimming removed 4 bases at V and 1 base at J, with 10 bases between. CDR1 is SGHVS and CDR2 is FQNEAQ in the germline V gene. CDR3 size: 14 residues.

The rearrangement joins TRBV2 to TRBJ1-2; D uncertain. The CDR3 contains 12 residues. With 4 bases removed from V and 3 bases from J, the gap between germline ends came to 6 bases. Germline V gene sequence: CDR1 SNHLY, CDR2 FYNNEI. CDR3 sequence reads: CASSVADYGYTF. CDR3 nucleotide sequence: TGTGCCAGCAGTGTGGCAGACTATGGCTACACCTTC.

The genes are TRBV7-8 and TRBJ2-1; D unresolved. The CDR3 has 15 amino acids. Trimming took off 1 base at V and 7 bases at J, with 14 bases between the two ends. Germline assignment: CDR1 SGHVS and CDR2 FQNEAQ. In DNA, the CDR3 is TGTGCCAGCAGCTTAGTTCCCCACTTCGGGAATGAGCAGTTCTTC. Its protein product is CASSLVPHFGNEQFF.

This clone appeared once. The chain's CDR3 is CASSRRDSLYEQYF. DNA for the CDR3: TGTGCCAGCAGCAGACGGGACAGCCTCTACGAGCAGTACTTC. The V gene is TRBV7-9, the J gene TRBJ2-7; 7 nucleotides match TRBD1. Trimming removed 5 bases from V and 3 bases from J; junction bases left unmatched: 7. This CDR3 spans 14 amino acids. Germline CDR1 is SEHNR and CDR2 is FQNEAQ (reference sequence).

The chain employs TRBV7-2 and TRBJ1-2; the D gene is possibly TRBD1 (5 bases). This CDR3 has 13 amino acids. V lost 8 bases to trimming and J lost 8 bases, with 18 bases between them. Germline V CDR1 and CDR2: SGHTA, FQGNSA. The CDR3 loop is CASPTAAGWGYTF. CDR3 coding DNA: TGTGCCAGCCCGACAGCGGCCGGGTGGGGCTACACCTTC.

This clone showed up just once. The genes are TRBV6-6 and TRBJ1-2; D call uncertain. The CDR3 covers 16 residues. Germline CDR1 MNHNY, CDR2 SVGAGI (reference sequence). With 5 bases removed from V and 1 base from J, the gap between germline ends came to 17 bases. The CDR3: CASSPPGSVNNYGYTF. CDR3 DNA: TGTGCCAGCAGTCCACCGGGATCAGTAAATAACTATGGCTACACCTTC.

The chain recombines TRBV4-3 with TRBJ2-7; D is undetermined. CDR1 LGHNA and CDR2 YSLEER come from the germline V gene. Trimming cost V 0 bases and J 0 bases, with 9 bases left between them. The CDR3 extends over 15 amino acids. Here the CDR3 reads CASSQDAINSYEQYF. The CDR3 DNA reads TGCGCCAGCAGCCAAGATGCCATCAACTCCTACGAGCAGTACTTC.

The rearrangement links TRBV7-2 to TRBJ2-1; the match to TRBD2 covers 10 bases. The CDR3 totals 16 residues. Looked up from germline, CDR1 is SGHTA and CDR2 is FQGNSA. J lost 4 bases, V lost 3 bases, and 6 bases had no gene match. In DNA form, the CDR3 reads TGTGCCAGCAGCTTTCTAGCGGGAGTTGGATACAATGAGCAGTTCTTC. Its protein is CASSFLAGVGYNEQFF.

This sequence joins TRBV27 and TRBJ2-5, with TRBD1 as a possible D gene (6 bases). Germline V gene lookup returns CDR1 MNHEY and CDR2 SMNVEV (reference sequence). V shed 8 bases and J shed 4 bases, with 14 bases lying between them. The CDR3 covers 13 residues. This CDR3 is CASGRGGIETQYF. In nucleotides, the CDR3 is TGTGCCAGCGGTCGAGGGGGTATAGAGACCCAGTACTTC.

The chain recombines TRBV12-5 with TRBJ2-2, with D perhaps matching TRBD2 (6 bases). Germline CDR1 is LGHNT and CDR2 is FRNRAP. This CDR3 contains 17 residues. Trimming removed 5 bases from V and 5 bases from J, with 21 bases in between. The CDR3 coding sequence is TGTGCTAGTGGTCCCGCAGCAAGTGGGAGGAATACCGGGGAGCTGTTTTTT. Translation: CASGPAASGRNTGELFF.

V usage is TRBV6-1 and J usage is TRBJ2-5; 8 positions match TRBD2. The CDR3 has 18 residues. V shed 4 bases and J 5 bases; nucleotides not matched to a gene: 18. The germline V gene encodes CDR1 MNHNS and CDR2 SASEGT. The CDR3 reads CASSGPTSGPDYVETQYF. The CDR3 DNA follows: TGTGCCAGCAGTGGACCAACTAGCGGCCCAGATTATGTGGAGACCCAGTACTTC.

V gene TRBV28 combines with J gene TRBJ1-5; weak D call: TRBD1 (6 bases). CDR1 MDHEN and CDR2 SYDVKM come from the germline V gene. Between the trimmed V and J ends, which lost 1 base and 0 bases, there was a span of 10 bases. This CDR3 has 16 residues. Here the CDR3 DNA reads TGTGCCAGCAGTTTATACCCAGGGGTTAGCAATCAGCCCCAGCATTTT. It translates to CASSLYPGVSNQPQHF.

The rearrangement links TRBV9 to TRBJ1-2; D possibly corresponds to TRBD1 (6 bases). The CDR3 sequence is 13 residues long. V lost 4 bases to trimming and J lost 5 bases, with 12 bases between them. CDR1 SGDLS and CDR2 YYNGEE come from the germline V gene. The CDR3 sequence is CASSTGFLYGYTF. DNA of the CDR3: TGTGCCAGCAGCACAGGGTTCTTGTATGGCTACACCTTC.

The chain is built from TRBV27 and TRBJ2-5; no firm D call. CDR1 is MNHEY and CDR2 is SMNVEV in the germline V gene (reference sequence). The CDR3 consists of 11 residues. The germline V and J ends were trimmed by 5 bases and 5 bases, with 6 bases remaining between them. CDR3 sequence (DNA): TGTGCCAGCAGTCTGGAGGAGACCCAGTACTTC. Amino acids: CASSLEETQYF.

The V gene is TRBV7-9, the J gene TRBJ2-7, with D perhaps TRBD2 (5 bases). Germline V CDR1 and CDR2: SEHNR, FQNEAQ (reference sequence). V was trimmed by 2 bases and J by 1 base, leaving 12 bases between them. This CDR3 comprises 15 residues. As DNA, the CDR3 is TGTGCCAGCAGCTTAAACGACTACTTTTCCTACGAGCAGTACTTC. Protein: CASSLNDYFSYEQYF.

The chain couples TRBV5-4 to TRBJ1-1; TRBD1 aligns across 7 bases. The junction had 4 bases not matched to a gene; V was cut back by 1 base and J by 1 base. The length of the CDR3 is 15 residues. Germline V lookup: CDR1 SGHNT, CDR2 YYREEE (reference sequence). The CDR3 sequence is CASSLRGLGNTEAFF. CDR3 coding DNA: TGTGCCAGCAGCTTGAGGGGGCTCGGGAACACTGAAGCTTTCTTT.

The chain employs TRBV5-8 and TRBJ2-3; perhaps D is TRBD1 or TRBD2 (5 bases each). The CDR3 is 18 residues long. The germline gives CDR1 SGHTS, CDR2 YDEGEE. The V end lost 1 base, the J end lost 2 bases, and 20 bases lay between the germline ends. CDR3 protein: CASSLWSMAGSSTDTQYF. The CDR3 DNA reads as TGTGCCAGCAGCTTGTGGTCCATGGCAGGGAGTTCCACAGATACGCAGTATTTT.

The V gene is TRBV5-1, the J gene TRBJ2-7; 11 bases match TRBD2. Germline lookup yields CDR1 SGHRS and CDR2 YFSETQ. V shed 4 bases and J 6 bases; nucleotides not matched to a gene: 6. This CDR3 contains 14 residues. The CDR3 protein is CASSNTSGSREQYF. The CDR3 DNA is TGCGCCAGCAGCAATACTAGCGGGAGTCGCGAGCAGTACTTC.

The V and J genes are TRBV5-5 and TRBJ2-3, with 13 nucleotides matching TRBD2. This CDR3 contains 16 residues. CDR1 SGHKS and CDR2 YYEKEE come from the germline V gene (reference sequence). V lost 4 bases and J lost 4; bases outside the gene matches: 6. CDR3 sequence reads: CASSIGTSGIADTQYF. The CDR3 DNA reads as TGTGCCAGCAGCATCGGGACTAGCGGGATTGCAGATACGCAGTATTTT.

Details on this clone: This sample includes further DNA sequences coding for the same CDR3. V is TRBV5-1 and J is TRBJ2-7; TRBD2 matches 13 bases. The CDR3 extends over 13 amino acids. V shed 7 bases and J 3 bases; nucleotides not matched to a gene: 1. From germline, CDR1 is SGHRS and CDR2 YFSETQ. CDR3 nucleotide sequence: TGCGCCAGCGGACTAGCGGGGGACTACGAGCAGTACTTC. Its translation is CASGLAGDYEQYF.

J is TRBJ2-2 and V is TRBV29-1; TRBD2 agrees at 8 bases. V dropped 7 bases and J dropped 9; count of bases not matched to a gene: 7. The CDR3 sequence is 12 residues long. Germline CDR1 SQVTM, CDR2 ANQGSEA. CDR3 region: CSALAANRELFF. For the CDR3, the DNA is TGCAGCGCACTAGCGGCTAACCGGGAGCTGTTTTTT.

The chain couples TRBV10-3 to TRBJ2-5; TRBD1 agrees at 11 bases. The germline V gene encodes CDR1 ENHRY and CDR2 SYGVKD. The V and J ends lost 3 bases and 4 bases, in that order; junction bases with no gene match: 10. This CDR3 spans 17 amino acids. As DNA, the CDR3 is TGTGCCATCAGTGAAGGAAGGACAGGGGGCTTAGGAGAGACCCAGTACTTC. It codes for CAISEGRTGGLGETQYF.

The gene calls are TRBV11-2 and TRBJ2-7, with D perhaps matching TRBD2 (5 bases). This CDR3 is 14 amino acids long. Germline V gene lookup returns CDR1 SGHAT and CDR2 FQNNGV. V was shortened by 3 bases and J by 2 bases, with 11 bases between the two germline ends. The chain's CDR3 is CASSFGLLTYEQYF. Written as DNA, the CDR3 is TGTGCCAGCAGCTTTGGACTCTTAACCTACGAGCAGTACTTC.

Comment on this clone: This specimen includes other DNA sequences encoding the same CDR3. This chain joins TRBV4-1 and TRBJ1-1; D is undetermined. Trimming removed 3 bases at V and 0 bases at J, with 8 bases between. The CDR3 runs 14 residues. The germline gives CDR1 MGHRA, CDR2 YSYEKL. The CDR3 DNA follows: TGCGCCAGCAGCCAGGGTAGATTGAACACTGAAGCTTTCTTT. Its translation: CASSQGRLNTEAFF.